A selection of T cell receptor beta chains follows, all from one sample in a study of early T cells in non-severe SARS-CoV-2 infection. TCRdb fed the 5' RACE reads into MiXCR, producing one record per CDR3 protein. The sample carries 50,000 to 65,000 distinct CDR3 sequences, more than 9% recorded once. The specimen sequenced was whole blood. The receptors were gathered from an adult who was a healthcare worker with PCR-confirmed SARS-CoV-2 infection or an uninfected control (not recorded which). Each CDR3 is given with its conserved first and last residue. The order of the fields is J gene, clone size, D gene, V gene, CDR3 DNA, CDR3 protein. A D gene is named only where the DNA matches it firmly. For some rows the clone size is stated as once, few or many, or as a class when expanded; others skip it.

TRBJ1-1,few,NA,TRBV19,TGTGCCAGTACCACCGGAACACCTTGGAACACTGAAGCTTTCTTT,CASTTGTPWNTEAFF
TRBJ2-1,few,TRBD1,TRBV15,TGTGCCACCAGCAGAGGCCCGACAGGGCGCAATGAGCAGTTCTTC,CATSRGPTGRNEQFF
TRBJ2-7,many,NA,TRBV5-1,TGCGCCAGCAGCTTTTTGGGACTGGCGTCCGACGAGCAGTACTTC,CASSFLGLASDEQYF
TRBJ2-2,many,TRBD2,TRBV6-4,TGTGCCAGCAGTGAAGTCGCGGTAGCGGGGAACACCGGGGAGCTGTTTTTT,CASSEVAVAGNTGELFF
TRBJ2-2,NA,TRBD2,TRBV6-5,TGTGCCAGCCTTAAACTAGCGGGATCGTCCGGGGAGCTGTTTTTT,CASLKLAGSSGELFF
TRBJ2-1,few,NA,TRBV5-6,TGTGCCAGCAGCTTGGAGCGGATGGGTGGCAATGAGCAGTTCTTC,CASSLERMGGNEQFF
TRBJ1-1,many,NA,TRBV6-1,TGTGCCAGCAGTCAAGGAACCACTGAAGCTTTCTTT,CASSQGTTEAFF
TRBJ2-7,many,NA,TRBV6-5,TGTGCCAGCAGGCAGGGGTTCGTCTCCTACGAGCAGTACTTC,CASRQGFVSYEQYF
TRBJ2-3,many,TRBD1,TRBV10-2,TGCGCCAGCAGTGAGGCCACCGGGACAGGGAGCACAGATACGCAGTATTTT,CASSEATGTGSTDTQYF
TRBJ2-5,NA,TRBD1,TRBV13,TGTGCCAGCAGCCCCGGGACAGAAGAGACCCAGTACTTC,CASSPGTEETQYF
TRBJ2-7,NA,NA,TRBV20-1,TGCAGTGCTAGAGTAACTAGGGGGGCACACGAGCAGTACTTC,CSARVTRGAHEQYF
TRBJ2-1,many,NA,TRBV12-3/TRBV12-4,TGTGCCAGCAGTTTAGGCCCGAACCACAATGAGCAGTTCTTC,CASSLGPNHNEQFF
TRBJ1-1,many,NA,TRBV7-8,TGTGCCAGCAGCTTAATCCGGGGCGGTGAAGCTTTCTTT,CASSLIRGGEAFF
TRBJ2-5,once,NA,TRBV3-1,TGTGCCAGCAGGACCCAAGAGACCCAGTACTTC,CASRTQETQYF
TRBJ2-2,many,NA,TRBV5-1,TGCGCCAGCAGCTTGGACAGAGGGGAGCTGTTTTTT,CASSLDRGELFF
TRBJ1-3,NA,NA,TRBV9,TGTGCCAGCAGCGTAAATACAGGGATAGACACCATATATTTT,CASSVNTGIDTIYF
TRBJ1-2,many,NA,TRBV6-5,TGTGCCAGCAGTTATCACCAGGGAAGGTTTAGAAGCGGCTACACCTTC,CASSYHQGRFRSGYTF
TRBJ2-5,many,NA,TRBV28,TGTGCCAGCTGTCTCCGGGGCAGGGAGACCCAGTACTTC,CASCLRGRETQYF
TRBJ2-7,many,NA,TRBV5-5,TGTGCCAGCAGCCTACAGGGTGAAGAGCAGTACTTC,CASSLQGEEQYF
TRBJ2-1,NA,NA,TRBV6-2/TRBV6-3,TGTGCCAGGAACCAATACCCCGACAGTTCGGACAATGAGCAGTTCTTC,CARNQYPDSSDNEQFF
TRBJ2-5,many,TRBD2,TRBV4-3,TGCGCCAGCAGCCAAATAGCTAGCGGGGAAGAGACCCAGTACTTC,CASSQIASGEETQYF
TRBJ2-7,NA,TRBD1,TRBV3-1,TGTGCCAGCGGGACAGGGACAGGGCTTTACGAGCAGTACTTC,CASGTGTGLYEQYF
TRBJ1-1,many,TRBD1,TRBV12-5,TGTGCTAGTGGTGACAGGGTGGGGACTGAAGCTTTCTTT,CASGDRVGTEAFF
TRBJ2-1,NA,NA,TRBV4-1,TGCGCCAGCAGCCAAGAGGGCAGGGAGTACAATGAGCAGTTCTTC,CASSQEGREYNEQFF
TRBJ2-1,NA,NA,TRBV28,TGTGCCAGCAGAGTCGCAGGTCAGGAGCAGTTCTTC,CASRVAGQEQFF
TRBJ2-3,many,TRBD2,TRBV6-2/TRBV6-3,TGTGCCAGCAGTTACTCGGTGATTAGCGGGAGATGGGATACGCAGTATTTT,CASSYSVISGRWDTQYF
TRBJ2-5,many,TRBD1,TRBV5-5,TGTGCCAGCAGCTTGGGGGACAGAATGCAAGAGACCCAGTACTTC,CASSLGDRMQETQYF
TRBJ2-5,many,NA,TRBV6-5,TGTGCCACAGCCTCAGGGGAAGAGACCCAGTACTTC,CATASGEETQYF
TRBJ2-3,many,TRBD1,TRBV10-2,TGCGCCAGCAGTGGCGGGGACAGGGGGCACGCAGATACGCAGTATTTT,CASSGGDRGHADTQYF
TRBJ2-7,many,TRBD1,TRBV25-1,TGTGCCAGCAGGAGGGGACAGGGGGCCTACGAGCAGTACTTC,CASRRGQGAYEQYF
TRBJ2-2,many,NA,TRBV7-9,TGTGCCAGCAGCCCACCCGGGGAGCTGTTTTTT,CASSPPGELFF
TRBJ2-7,many,TRBD2,TRBV18,TGTGCCAGCTCACCCCGGATTTTGGAGCTAGCGGCTGACGAGCAGTACTTC,CASSPRILELAADEQYF
TRBJ2-7,many,NA,TRBV25-1,TGTGCCAGCAGAGGGACGAAGAGCTCCTACGAGCAGTACTTC,CASRGTKSSYEQYF
TRBJ1-2,many,NA,TRBV30,TGTGCCTGGAGCCACATCGGACAGTTCTATGGCTACACCTTC,CAWSHIGQFYGYTF
TRBJ2-4,many,NA,TRBV9,TGTGCCAGCAGCGTAGATGGGCGGAACATTCAGTACTTC,CASSVDGRNIQYF